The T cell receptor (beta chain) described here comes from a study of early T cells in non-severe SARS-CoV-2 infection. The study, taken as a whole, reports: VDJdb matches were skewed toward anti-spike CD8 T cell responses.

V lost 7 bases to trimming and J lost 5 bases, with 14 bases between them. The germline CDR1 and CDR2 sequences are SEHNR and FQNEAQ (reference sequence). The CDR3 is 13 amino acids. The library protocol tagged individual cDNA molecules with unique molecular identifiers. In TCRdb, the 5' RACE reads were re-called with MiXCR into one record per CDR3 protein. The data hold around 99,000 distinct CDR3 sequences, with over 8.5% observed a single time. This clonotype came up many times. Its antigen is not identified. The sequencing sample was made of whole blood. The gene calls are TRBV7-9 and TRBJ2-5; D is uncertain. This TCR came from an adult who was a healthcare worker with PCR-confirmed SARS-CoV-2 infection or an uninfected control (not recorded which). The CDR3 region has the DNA TGTGCCAGCAACCTAATAGACGGTGAGACCCAGTACTTC. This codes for CASNLIDGETQYF.